Below, 8 T cell receptor beta chains from the same sample are listed, as sequenced in a study of blood T cell repertoires in COVID-19. This table comes from immunoSEQ multiplex PCR, and its TCRdb copy is limited to in-frame clones, with some not included. In the table there are fewer than 350,000 clones, about 89% of which are singletons. Input material: PBMCs or T cells enriched from blood (not recorded which). Source of these receptors: a woman aged 40 to 49 who had recovered from COVID-19.

The chain has TRBV20-1 and TRBJ2-5, with D possibly TRBD1 on 5 matching bases. This CDR3 spans 11 amino acids. Per the germline V gene, CDR1 is DFQATT and CDR2 is SNEGSKA (reference sequence). Deletions cut 3 bases from V and 5 bases from J, with 7 bases between. The CDR3 loop reads CSARGLETQYF. CDR3 in DNA: TGCAGTGCTAGGGGGCTTGAGACCCAGTACTTC.

This rearrangement joins TRBV12-5 to TRBJ2-3; no definite D call. The V gene's germline CDR1 is LGHNT and CDR2 FRNRAP. V was trimmed by 3 bases and J by 4 bases, leaving 5 bases between them. CDR3 length equals 12 residues. CDR3 sequence: CASGFGADTQYF. The CDR3 DNA sequence: TGTGCTAGTGGTTTCGGAGCAGATACGCAGTATTTT.

The chain uses TRBV13 and TRBJ1-3; 8 nucleotides align to TRBD1. The junction had 7 bases not matched to a gene; V was cut back by 2 bases and J by 4 bases. Germline CDR1 and CDR2: PRHDT and FYEKMQ (reference sequence). CDR3 length: 16 residues. The CDR3 DNA follows: TGTGCCAGCAGCTTAACGGACAGGGTAGCAGGAAACACCATATATTTT. Translation: CASSLTDRVAGNTIYF. Full variable domain (remainder filled in from reference TRBV13 and TRBJ1-3): AAGVIQSPRHLIKEKRETATLKCYPIPRHDTVYWYQQGPGQDPQFLISFYEKMQSDKGSIPDRFSAQQFSDYHSELNMSSLELGDSALYFCASSLTDRVAGNTIYFGEGSWLTVV.

The chain uses TRBV12-3 or TRBV12-4 and TRBJ1-2; 7 nucleotides match TRBD1. The V segment lost 7 bases and the J segment 7 bases; nucleotides outside the gene matches: 9. The CDR3 length is 13 residues. The CDR3 protein is CASNPTGPSGYTF. The CDR3 DNA reads as TGTGCCAGCAATCCGACAGGGCCCAGTGGCTACACCTTC.

The rearrangement links TRBV19 to TRBJ2-5; D might be TRBD1 (6 bases). Trimming cost V 8 bases and J 5 bases, with 15 bases left between them. Germline-derived CDR1 and CDR2 are LNHDA and SQIVND (reference sequence). This CDR3 is built from 13 residues. This chain's CDR3 is CASHSQGRETQYF. The CDR3 bases are TGTGCCAGTCACTCCCAGGGGCGGGAGACCCAGTACTTC.

V usage is TRBV29-1 and J usage is TRBJ2-7; maybe TRBD2 (6 bases). The CDR3 extends over 12 amino acids. The V gene's germline CDR1 is SQVTM and CDR2 ANQGSEA. The ends were cut back, 2 bases at V and 3 bases at J, with 8 bases in the middle. The CDR3: CSVEWTNYEQYF. The CDR3, as DNA: TGCAGCGTTGAATGGACTAACTACGAGCAGTACTTC.

V and J are TRBV20-1 and TRBJ1-3; D not certain. Trimming stripped 3 bases from V and 5 bases from J, with 11 bases between. The V gene's germline CDR1 is DFQATT and CDR2 SNEGSKA (reference sequence). The CDR3 totals 13 residues. The CDR3 protein is CSASMRSRNTIYF. CDR3 nucleotides: TGCAGTGCTAGTATGAGGTCGCGAAACACCATATATTTT.

CDR3 sequence: CASSLAAGGGNEQFF. For the CDR3, the DNA is TGTGCCAGCAGCTTAGCAGCGGGGGGGGGCAATGAGCAGTTCTTC. The rearrangement joins TRBV11-3 to TRBJ2-1, with 10 bases aligning to TRBD2. Germline V gene lookup returns CDR1 SGHNT and CDR2 YENEEA. This CDR3 is built from 15 residues. The J segment lost 6 bases and the V segment lost 1 base, leaving 3 bases of the junction unmatched.